A single sample gave rise to the 21 T cell receptor beta chains below, sequenced in a study of T cell repertoires in cytomegalovirus infection. TCRdb called the reads again in MiXCR, with one record for every CDR3 protein. The sample includes about 200,000 distinct CDR3 sequences, 8.5% to 10% of them seen just once. Sequenced input: PBMCs. The receptors were sampled from a human donor in good health (CMV status not recorded). Some clones in this sample may be carry-over from other donors' samples.

A remark on this clonotype: At one end the junction does not follow the germline gene, possibly because of a read error. V usage is TRBV18 and J usage is TRBJ1-1, with TRBD1 as a possible D gene (5 bases). The length of the CDR3 is 16 residues. CDR1 is KGHSH and CDR2 is LQKENI in the germline V gene. The CDR3 DNA sequence: TGTGCCAGCCCACCAAGGGACCTTCTAATGAACACTGAAGCTTTCTTT. This sequence encodes CASPPRDLLMNTEAFF.

This clonotype was found a few times. The rearrangement links TRBV20-1 to TRBJ1-4; weak D call: TRBD1 (6 bases). The V gene's germline CDR1 is DFQATT and CDR2 SNEGSKA (reference sequence). With 3 bases removed from V and 4 bases from J, the gap between germline ends came to 9 bases. The CDR3 contains 13 residues. CDR3: CSASRTVNEKLFF. The CDR3 nucleotides read TGCAGTGCTAGCCGGACAGTTAATGAAAAACTGTTTTTT.

At least ten counts were recorded for this clonotype. V and J are TRBV28 and TRBJ2-7; 8 bases are shared with TRBD1. This CDR3 is built from 14 residues. Germline CDR1 MDHEN, CDR2 SYDVKM. J gave up 2 bases and V 2 bases, and 2 bases lay outside the gene matches. The CDR3 region has the DNA TGTGCCAGCAGTTTACAGGGGGCAGCCTACGAGCAGTACTTC. Its translation is CASSLQGAAYEQYF.

This clonotype was counted many times. The chain recombines TRBV7-6 with TRBJ2-1, with a possible D match to TRBD2 (5 bases). The CDR3 runs to 15 residues. Trimming stripped 5 bases from V and 5 bases from J, with 16 bases between. Germline CDR1 and CDR2: SGHVS and FNYEAQ. The CDR3 protein is CASSGSVTTDNEQFF. The CDR3 bases are TGTGCCAGCAGCGGTTCCGTGACTACCGACAATGAGCAGTTCTTC.

The CDR3 coding sequence is TGTGCCAGCAGTCATACTAACAGGGGGAACACTGAAGCTTTCTTT. Protein product: CASSHTNRGNTEAFF. This chain uses TRBV6-2 or TRBV6-3 with TRBJ1-1, with 7 bases aligning to TRBD1. V was clipped by 5 bases and J by 1 base; unmatched bases: 7. The V gene's germline CDR1 is MNHEY and CDR2 SVGEGT. The CDR3 runs to 15 residues.

This clonotype has a count of ten or more. The chain uses TRBV7-6 and TRBJ2-1, with TRBD2 matching 7 bases. J was trimmed by 2 bases and V by 1 base; bases with no gene match: 5. Germline CDR1 is SGHVS and CDR2 is FNYEAQ. The CDR3 runs 16 residues. The CDR3 region is CASSLDSGVTYNEQFF. Written as DNA, the CDR3 is TGTGCCAGCAGCTTAGACAGCGGGGTGACCTACAATGAGCAGTTCTTC.

This clonotype was seen many times. The chain uses TRBV7-2 and TRBJ1-2; D is uncertain. Germline-derived CDR1 and CDR2 are SGHTA and FQGNSA. The CDR3 covers 14 residues. V was cut by 5 bases and J by 2 bases, with 12 bases left in between. This CDR3 reads CASSPPRANYGYTF. The CDR3 coding sequence is TGTGCCAGCAGCCCCCCTCGGGCGAACTATGGCTACACCTTC.

This clonotype was recorded many times. This sequence joins TRBV7-6 and TRBJ1-2; maybe TRBD1 (6 bases). CDR1 and CDR2 (germline): SGHVS, FNYEAQ. V was trimmed by 5 bases and J by 4 bases, leaving 20 bases between them. The CDR3 loop spans 16 amino acids. The CDR3 coding sequence is TGTGCCAGCAGCGTGGGGTCAGGGAGGGGGGGCTATGGCTACACCTTC. Protein: CASSVGSGRGGYGYTF. The full variable domain, its missing parts supplied by reference TRBV7-6 and TRBJ1-2, is GAGVSQSPRYKVTKRGQDVALRCDPISGHVSLYWYRQALGQGPEFLTYFNYEAQQDKSGLPNDRFSAERPEGSISTLTIQRTEQRDSAMYRCASSVGSGRGGYGYTFGSGTRLTVV.

This chain links TRBV7-2 with TRBJ1-2; D might be TRBD1 (6 bases). The germline V gene encodes CDR1 SGHTA and CDR2 FQGNSA. V lost 1 base and J lost 4, with 13 bases in between. The CDR3 covers 15 residues. The CDR3 DNA reads TGTGCCAGCAGCTTAGACAGGGAGGTCGGCTATGGCTACACCTTC. Translating it yields CASSLDREVGYGYTF. Filled out from reference TRBV7-2 and TRBJ1-2, the complete variable domain reads GAGVSQSPSNKVTEKGKDVELRCDPISGHTALYWYRQSLGQGLEFLIYFQGNSAPDKSGLPSDRFSAERTGGSVSTLTIQRTQQEDSAVYLCASSLDREVGYGYTFGSGTRLTVV.

This clonotype was detected only a few times. At one boundary the junction diverges from the germline segment, which might be a read error. The chain uses TRBV7-6 and TRBJ2-1; unclear D gene. Per germline, CDR1 SGHVS and CDR2 FNYEAQ. This CDR3 region has 13 residues. CDR3 coding DNA: TGTGCTAGCAGCTTAGAGATTTACAATGAGCAGTTCTTC. Amino acids: CASSLEIYNEQFF.

In the case of this clonotype: With a much larger clone just one base away, this may be a read error. The chain is built from TRBV11-2 and TRBJ1-4; D not certain. The CDR3 contains 14 residues. CDR1 SGHAT and CDR2 FQNNGV come from the germline V gene. In DNA form, the CDR3 reads TGTGCCAGCAGCTTAGCGCCAGTAAATGAAAAACGGTTTTTT. Its protein is CASSLAPVNEKRFF.

This clonotype was counted at least ten times. For the CDR3, the DNA is TGTGCCAGCAGCCCACACGGTGGATTGGGTACGCAGTATTTT. It specifies CASSPHGGLGTQYF. This chain connects TRBV7-2 to TRBJ2-3; D is unresolved. CDR3 length equals 14 residues. Per the germline V gene, CDR1 is SGHTA and CDR2 is FQGNSA. V lost 5 bases and J 8 bases, leaving 17 bases between the germline ends.

At least ten counts were recorded for this clonotype. The CDR3 is CATSVSDPGQNIQYF. CDR3 bases: TGTGCCACCAGTGTGAGTGACCCAGGTCAAAACATTCAGTACTTC. The chain couples TRBV24-1 to TRBJ2-4, with unresolved D. V gave up 5 bases and J gave up 5 bases, with 15 bases separating them. Germline CDR1 is KGHDR and CDR2 is SFDVKD. This CDR3 is built from 15 residues.

The V call is TRBV20-1, the J call TRBJ2-7; D remains ambiguous. Germline CDR1 and CDR2: DFQATT and SNEGSKA (reference sequence). V was pared by 0 bases and J by 4 bases, with 10 bases between. The CDR3 totals 13 residues. The CDR3 DNA is TGCAGTGCTAGAGATAGGGTAGGGTACGAGCAGTACTTC. Its protein product is CSARDRVGYEQYF.

The sample holds many counts of this clonotype. This chain links TRBV29-1 with TRBJ2-3; no firm D call. In germline, CDR1 is SQVTM, CDR2 ANQGSEA. V lost 0 bases and J 2 bases, leaving 15 bases between the germline ends. CDR3 length equals 16 residues. Here the CDR3 DNA reads TGCAGCGTTGAAGATAGGGTAGTCACTGTCACAGATACGCAGTATTTT. This sequence encodes CSVEDRVVTVTDTQYF.

The chain links TRBV20-1 to TRBJ2-7; 8 positions match TRBD1. The V gene's germline CDR1 is DFQATT and CDR2 SNEGSKA (reference sequence). The CDR3 runs 13 residues. J was trimmed by 2 bases and V by 6 bases; bases with no gene match: 6. The CDR3: CSARDRTPYEQYF. CDR3 sequence (DNA): TGCAGTGCCCGGGACAGGACCCCCTACGAGCAGTACTTC.

This clonotype was seen repeatedly, ten times or more. This rearrangement joins TRBV7-9 to TRBJ2-7, with D unclear. Deletions cut 4 bases from V and 0 bases from J, with 10 bases between. Germline V gene data show CDR1 as SEHNR and CDR2 as FQNEAQ (reference sequence). The CDR3 spans 14 residues. CDR3 sequence: CASSSRPGSYEQYF. CDR3 bases: TGTGCCAGCAGCTCCAGGCCGGGCTCCTACGAGCAGTACTTC.

This clonotype was found a few times. The V gene is TRBV12-3 or TRBV12-4, the J gene TRBJ1-5; D ambiguous. V dropped 6 bases and J dropped 2 bases, with 17 bases sitting between them. This CDR3 contains 16 residues. The CDR3 protein is CASSLGEGLGNQPQHF. The CDR3 bases are TGTGCCAGCAGCCTAGGAGAGGGATTGGGCAATCAGCCCCAGCATTTT.

This clonotype was found a few times. The J gene is TRBJ2-5, the V gene TRBV19, with 14 bases identical to TRBD2. In germline, CDR1 is LNHDA, CDR2 SQIVND (reference sequence). CDR3 length: 18 amino acids. J was trimmed by 2 bases and V by 5 bases; bases with no gene match: 10. CDR3 in amino acids: CASSLFGTSGSYQETQYF. CDR3 DNA: TGTGCCAGTAGTTTATTCGGGACTAGCGGGAGTTATCAAGAGACCCAGTACTTC.

This clonotype was found many times. The chain links TRBV29-1 to TRBJ2-7; no definite D call. CDR3 length equals 13 residues. V lost 5 bases to trimming and J lost 0 bases, with 11 bases between them. Germline CDR1 reads SQVTM; CDR2 reads ANQGSEA. CDR3 DNA: TGCAGCGTTCTTTCACCAAACTCCTACGAGCAGTACTTC. It specifies CSVLSPNSYEQYF.

This clonotype was observed a handful of times. The chain joins TRBV7-2 to TRBJ2-2; maybe TRBD2 (5 bases). Per germline, CDR1 SGHTA and CDR2 FQGNSA. With 0 bases removed from V and 4 bases from J, the gap between germline ends came to 12 bases. The CDR3 extends over 16 amino acids. The CDR3 region is CASSLALGLGTGELFF. The CDR3 bases are TGTGCCAGCAGCTTAGCGCTCGGACTTGGCACCGGGGAGCTGTTTTTT.